This TCR beta chain was identified in a study of blood T cell repertoires in COVID-19. The germline V gene has CDR1 LGHNT and CDR2 FRNRAP. The CDR3 is made up of 13 amino acids. V lost 1 base, J lost 5 bases, and 8 bases lay in between. Under the authors' procedure: Nucleated cell counts were estimated from reference gene primer amplification. Here immunoSEQ multiplex PCR was the method, and the copy in TCRdb shows in-frame clones only, minus some. The D gene and trimming were derived from the DNA, and the V and J assignments and clone size from that table. The data hold 200,000 to 250,000 clones, with roughly 92% observed a single time.

The TCR comes from a man aged 60 to 75 with COVID-19, enrolled during active disease. The chain carries TRBV12-5 and TRBJ1-2, with D perhaps matching TRBD1 (6 bases). Sequencing was carried out using peripheral blood. CDR3: CASGLGTDYGYTF. The CDR3 region has the DNA TGTGCTAGTGGTTTGGGGACAGATTATGGCTACACCTTC. Supplemented by reference TRBV12-5 and TRBJ1-2, the full variable domain reads DARVTQTPRHKVTEMGQEVTMRCQPILGHNTVFWYRQTMMQGLELLAYFRNRAPLDDSGMPKDRFSAEMPDATLATLKIQPSEPRDSAVYFCASGLGTDYGYTFGSGTRLTVV.